This T cell receptor beta chain is from a study of blood T cell repertoires in COVID-19. Regarding this clone: At one end, the junction sequence differs from germline, possibly due to a read error.

The CDR3 is made up of 14 amino acids. CDR1 and CDR2 (germline): SGHAT, FQNNGV. Some clones are missing from TCRdb's copy, which holds only in-frame ones; the method was immunoSEQ multiplex PCR. The profile shows some 240,000 clones, over 80% of them singletons. Sequenced input: PBMCs or T cells enriched from blood (not recorded which). The clonotype comes from a woman in her thirties or forties who had been exposed to COVID-19. The V and J genes are TRBV11-2 and TRBJ1-5, with 9 positions matching TRBD1. The CDR3 DNA follows: TGTGCCAGCAGCGTAGACAGGGGGAATCAGCCCCAGCATTTT. This gives the protein CASSVDRGNQPQHF.